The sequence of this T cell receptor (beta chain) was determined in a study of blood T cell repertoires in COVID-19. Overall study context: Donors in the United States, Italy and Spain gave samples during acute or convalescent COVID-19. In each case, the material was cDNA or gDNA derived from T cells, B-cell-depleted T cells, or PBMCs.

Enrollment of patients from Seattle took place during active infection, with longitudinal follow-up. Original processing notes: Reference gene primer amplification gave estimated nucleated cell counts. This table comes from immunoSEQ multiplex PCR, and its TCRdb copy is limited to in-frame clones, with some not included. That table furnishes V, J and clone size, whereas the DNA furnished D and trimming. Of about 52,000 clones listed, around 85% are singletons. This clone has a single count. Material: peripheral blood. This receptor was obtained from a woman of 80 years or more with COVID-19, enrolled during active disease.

For the CDR3, the DNA is TGTGCCAGCAGCCAAGATAGGAAGGCTGGGCCGGGGGAGACCCAGTACTTC. Translating gives CASSQDRKAGPGETQYF. The chain is built from TRBV3-1 (or the pseudogene TRBV3-2) and TRBJ2-5, with D perhaps TRBD2 (5 bases). V was clipped by 0 bases and J by 5 bases, with 19 bases between them. The CDR3 length is 17 residues. In germline, CDR1 is LGHDT, CDR2 YNNKEL (reference sequence).